A single sample gave rise to the 17 T cell receptor beta chains below, sequenced in a study of chemoradiotherapy in HPV16-positive cancers. The protocol was immunoSEQ multiplex PCR, while the TCRdb copy is restricted to in-frame clones and leaves out a portion. This sample has approximately 9,300 clones, with approximately 91% found just once. Sequenced material: blood, taken from a patient who underwent chemoradiotherapy. Every receptor here comes from a human donor with HPV-associated anogenital cancer.

The chain uses TRBV6-6 and TRBJ1-1; D call uncertain. The V end was cut by 7 bases, the J end by 0 bases, with 15 bases between. Germline V gene lookup returns CDR1 MNHNY and CDR2 SVGAGI (reference sequence). The CDR3 covers 15 residues. The DNA of the CDR3 is TGTGCCAGCACCGTTATGGACGGGATGAACACTGAAGCTTTCTTT. This gives the protein CASTVMDGMNTEAFF.

This chain joins TRBV7-9 and TRBJ2-1; D not resolved. With 5 bases removed from V and 5 bases from J, the gap between germline ends came to 4 bases. Germline assignment: CDR1 SEHNR and CDR2 FQNEAQ (reference sequence). The CDR3 spans 11 residues. The DNA of the CDR3 is TGTGCCAGCAGCCGAGACAATGAGCAGTTCTTC. Amino acids: CASSRDNEQFF.

The chain is built from TRBV14 and TRBJ2-5, with 11 positions matching TRBD2. This CDR3 has 16 residues. Per the germline V gene, CDR1 is SGHDN and CDR2 is FVKESK. J gave up 2 bases and V 2 bases, and 4 bases lay outside the gene matches. CDR3 DNA: TGTGCCAGCAGCCAACTGACTAGCGGGGATCAAGAGACCCAGTACTTC. This codes for CASSQLTSGDQETQYF.

This rearrangement joins TRBV5-5 to TRBJ2-3; unclear D gene. Trimming stripped 3 bases from V and 2 bases from J, with 13 bases between. The CDR3 is 15 residues long. From germline, CDR1 is SGHKS and CDR2 YYEKEE (reference sequence). The CDR3 coding sequence is TGTGCCAGCAGCTGGATACTCACGACCACAGATACGCAGTATTTT. Translating it yields CASSWILTTTDTQYF.

The DNA for the CDR3 is TGTGCCTGGAGTGTGCGAAGTAATAGCAATCAGCCCCAGCATTTT. Its protein is CAWSVRSNSNQPQHF. The chain has TRBV30 and TRBJ1-5; no firm D call. Per germline, CDR1 GTSNPN and CDR2 SVGIG (reference sequence). V was pared by 0 bases and J by 0 bases, with 9 bases between. This CDR3 spans 15 amino acids.

The chain couples TRBV6-1 to TRBJ1-1; D call uncertain. V was shortened by 9 bases and J by 1 base, with 6 bases between the two germline ends. Germline CDR1 is MNHNS and CDR2 is SASEGT. The CDR3 has 11 residues. CDR3 sequence: CASPGNTEAFF. CDR3 sequence (DNA): TGTGCCAGTCCAGGGAACACTGAAGCTTTCTTT.

CDR3 region: CASSWATSGTYNEQFF. The DNA of the CDR3 is TGTGCCAGCAGCTGGGCTACTAGCGGAACGTACAATGAGCAGTTCTTC. The chain recombines TRBV5-6 with TRBJ2-1; 8 bases are shared with TRBD2. The length of the CDR3 is 16 residues. Per the germline V gene, CDR1 is SGHDT and CDR2 is YYEEEE. Germline trimming cut 3 bases from V and 4 bases from J; bases unmatched to any gene: 9.

This clone was seen a single time. The V gene is TRBV19, the J gene TRBJ2-3; a weak D match, TRBD1 (5 bases). Germline CDR1 is LNHDA and CDR2 is SQIVND (reference sequence). The CDR3 has 14 amino acids. Between the trimmed V and J ends, which lost 7 bases and 0 bases, there was a span of 11 bases. The CDR3 DNA reads as TGTGCCAGTATTGGGCAGGGAAGCACAGATACGCAGTATTTT. Protein product: CASIGQGSTDTQYF.

V and J are TRBV9 and TRBJ1-1; D unclear. Germline CDR1 and CDR2: SGDLS and YYNGEE. Between the trimmed V and J ends, which lost 0 bases and 7 bases, there was a span of 22 bases. This CDR3 has 17 amino acids. CDR3 amino acids: CASSVDTTTGLRIEAFF. CDR3 nucleotide sequence: TGTGCCAGCAGCGTAGACACGACCACCGGTTTGCGCATTGAAGCTTTCTTT.

The chain is built from TRBV27 and TRBJ2-5; unclear D gene. V gave up 2 bases and J gave up 4 bases, with 8 bases separating them. The CDR3 length is 13 residues. The germline V gene encodes CDR1 MNHEY and CDR2 SMNVEV (reference sequence). The CDR3 coding sequence is TGTGCCAGCAGTTTAGGTTTGGGAGAGACCCAGTACTTC. Its translation: CASSLGLGETQYF.

This chain links TRBV5-1 with TRBJ2-5, with 10 bases lining up with TRBD1. The J call may be faulty, since TRBJ2-7 better matches the DNA end. This CDR3 region has 14 residues. Germline V gene data show CDR1 as SGHRS and CDR2 as YFSETQ. The CDR3: CASSSRDRGYEQYF. The CDR3 nucleotides read TGCGCCAGCAGCTCCCGGGACAGGGGCTACGAGCAGTACTTC.

This clone was detected only once. The rearrangement uses TRBV4-2 and TRBJ1-1; D is uncertain. Germline CDR1 LGHNA, CDR2 YNFKEQ. With 4 bases removed from V and 2 bases from J, the gap between germline ends came to 14 bases. The CDR3 has 15 amino acids. DNA of the CDR3: TGTGCCAGCAGCCGAATCTTCGGCGGAAACACTGAAGCTTTCTTT. This gives the protein CASSRIFGGNTEAFF.

V usage is TRBV5-5 and J usage is TRBJ1-6; weak D call: TRBD1 (5 bases). The CDR3 spans 16 residues. Germline CDR1 SGHKS, CDR2 YYEKEE (reference sequence). V shed 0 bases and J shed 6 bases, with 13 bases lying between them. CDR3 residues: CASSLAPGPFNSPLHF. The CDR3 nucleotides are TGTGCCAGCAGCTTGGCTCCAGGGCCCTTTAATTCACCCCTCCACTTT. Combining the CDR3 with reference TRBV5-5 and TRBJ1-6 gives the whole variable domain DAGVTQSPTHLIKTRGQQVTLRCSPISGHKSVSWYQQVLGQGPQFIFQYYEKEERGRGNFPDRFSARQFPNYSSELNVNALLLGDSALYLCASSLAPGPFNSPLHFGNGTRLTVT.

V usage is TRBV7-9 and J usage is TRBJ1-1; no reliable D call. The CDR3 loop spans 13 amino acids. Looked up from germline, CDR1 is SEHNR and CDR2 is FQNEAQ (reference sequence). V lost 4 bases to trimming and J lost 6 bases, with 12 bases between them. CDR3 sequence (DNA): TGTGCCAGCAGCTCCCCCTCGTCCGCTGAAGCTTTCTTT. It translates to CASSSPSSAEAFF.

The rearrangement links TRBV7-9 to TRBJ2-1; D is perhaps TRBD2 (7 bases). The CDR3 runs to 15 residues. Looked up from germline, CDR1 is SEHNR and CDR2 is FQNEAQ (reference sequence). Trimming removed 0 bases from V and 7 bases from J, with 13 bases in between. The CDR3 sequence: CASSLAEAGANEQFF. The CDR3 DNA reads TGTGCCAGCAGCTTAGCCGAGGCGGGGGCTAATGAGCAGTTCTTC.

The V gene is TRBV25-1, the J gene TRBJ1-1; a possible D gene is TRBD1 (6 bases). CDR3 length equals 18 residues. V lost 4 bases, J lost 3 bases, and 24 bases lay in between. Looked up from germline, CDR1 is MGHDK and CDR2 is SYGVNS. CDR3 region: CASSVEGEPGQSHTEAFF. In DNA form, the CDR3 reads TGTGCCAGCAGTGTCGAAGGGGAACCGGGACAATCCCACACTGAAGCTTTCTTT.

The rearrangement uses TRBV7-8 and TRBJ1-4; no firm D call. CDR1 and CDR2 from the germline V gene are SGHVS and FQNEAQ. This CDR3 is built from 16 residues. V lost 1 base and J 0 bases, leaving 9 bases between the germline ends. The CDR3 nucleotides are TGTGCCAGCAGCTTAGAAGCAGCAACAACTAATGAAAAACTGTTTTTT. It translates to CASSLEAATTNEKLFF.